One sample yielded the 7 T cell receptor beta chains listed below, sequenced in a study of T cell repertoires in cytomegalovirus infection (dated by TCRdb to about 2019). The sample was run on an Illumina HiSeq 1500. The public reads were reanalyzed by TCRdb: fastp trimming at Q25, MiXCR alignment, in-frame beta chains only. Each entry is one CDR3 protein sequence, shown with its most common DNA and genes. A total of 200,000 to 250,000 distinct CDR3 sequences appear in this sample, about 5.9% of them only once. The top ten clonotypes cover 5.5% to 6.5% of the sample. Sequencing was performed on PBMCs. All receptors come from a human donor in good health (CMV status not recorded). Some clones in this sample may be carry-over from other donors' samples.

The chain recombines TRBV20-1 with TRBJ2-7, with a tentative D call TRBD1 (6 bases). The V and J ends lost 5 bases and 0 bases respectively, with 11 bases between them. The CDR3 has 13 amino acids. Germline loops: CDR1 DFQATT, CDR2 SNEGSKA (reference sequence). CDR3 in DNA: TGCAGTGCTGTTGGGGACACCTCCTACGAGCAGTACTTC. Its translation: CSAVGDTSYEQYF.

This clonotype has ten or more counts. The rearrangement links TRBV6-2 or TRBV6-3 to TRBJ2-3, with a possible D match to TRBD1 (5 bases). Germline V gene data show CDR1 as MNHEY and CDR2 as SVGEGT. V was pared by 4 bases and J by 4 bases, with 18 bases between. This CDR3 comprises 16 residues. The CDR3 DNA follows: TGTGCCAGCAGTTCCACGGAGCAGGGCTTCGCAGATACGCAGTATTTT. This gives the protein CASSSTEQGFADTQYF.

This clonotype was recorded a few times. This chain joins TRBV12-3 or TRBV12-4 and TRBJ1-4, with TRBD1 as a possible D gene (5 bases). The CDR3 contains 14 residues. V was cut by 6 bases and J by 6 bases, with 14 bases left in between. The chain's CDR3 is CASRPTVGDEKLFF. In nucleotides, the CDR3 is TGTGCCAGCAGACCGACAGTTGGGGATGAAAAACTGTTTTTT.

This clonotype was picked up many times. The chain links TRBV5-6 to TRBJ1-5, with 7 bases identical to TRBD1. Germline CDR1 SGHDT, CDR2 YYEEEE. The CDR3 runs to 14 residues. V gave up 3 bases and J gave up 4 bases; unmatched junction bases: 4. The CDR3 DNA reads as TGTGCCAGCAGCTCACAGGGGAAGAATCAGCCCCAGCATTTT. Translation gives CASSSQGKNQPQHF.

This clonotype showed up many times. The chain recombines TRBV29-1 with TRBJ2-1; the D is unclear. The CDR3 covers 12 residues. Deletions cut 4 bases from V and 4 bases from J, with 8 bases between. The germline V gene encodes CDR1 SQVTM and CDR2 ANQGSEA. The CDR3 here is CSVAAGYNEQFF. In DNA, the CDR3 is TGCAGCGTTGCGGCTGGTTACAATGAGCAGTTCTTC.

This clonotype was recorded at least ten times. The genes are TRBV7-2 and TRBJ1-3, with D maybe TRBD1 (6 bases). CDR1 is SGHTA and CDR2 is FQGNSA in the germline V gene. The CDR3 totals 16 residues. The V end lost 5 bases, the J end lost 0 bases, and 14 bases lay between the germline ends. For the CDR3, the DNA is TGTGCCAGCAGCCCTCGACAGGTCCTCTCTGGAAACACCATATATTTT. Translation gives CASSPRQVLSGNTIYF. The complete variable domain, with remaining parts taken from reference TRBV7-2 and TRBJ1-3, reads GAGVSQSPSNKVTEKGKDVELRCDPISGHTALYWYRQSLGQGLEFLIYFQGNSAPDKSGLPSDRFSAERTGGSVSTLTIQRTQQEDSAVYLCASSPRQVLSGNTIYFGEGSWLTVV.

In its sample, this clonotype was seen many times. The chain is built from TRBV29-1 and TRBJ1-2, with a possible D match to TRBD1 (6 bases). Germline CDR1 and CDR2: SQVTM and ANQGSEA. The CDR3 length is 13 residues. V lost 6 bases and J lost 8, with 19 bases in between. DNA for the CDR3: TGCAGCGTACGATCAGGGGAACGGGACGGCTACACCTTC. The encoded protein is CSVRSGERDGYTF.